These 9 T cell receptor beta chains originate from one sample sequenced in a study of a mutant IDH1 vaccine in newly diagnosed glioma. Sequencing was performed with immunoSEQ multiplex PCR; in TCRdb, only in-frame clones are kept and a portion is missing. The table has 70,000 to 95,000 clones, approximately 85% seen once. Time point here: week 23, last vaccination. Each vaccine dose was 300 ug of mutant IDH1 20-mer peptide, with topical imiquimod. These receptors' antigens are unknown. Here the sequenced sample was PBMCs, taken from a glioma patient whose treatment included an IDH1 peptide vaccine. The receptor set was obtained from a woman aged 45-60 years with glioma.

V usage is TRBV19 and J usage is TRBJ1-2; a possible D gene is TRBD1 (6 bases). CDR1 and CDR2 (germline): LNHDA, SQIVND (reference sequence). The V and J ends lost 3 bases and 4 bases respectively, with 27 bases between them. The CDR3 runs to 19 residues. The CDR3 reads CASSMLRGASALLSYGYTF. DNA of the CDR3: TGTGCCAGTAGTATGCTTAGGGGGGCGTCGGCCTTGTTGTCCTATGGCTACACCTTC.

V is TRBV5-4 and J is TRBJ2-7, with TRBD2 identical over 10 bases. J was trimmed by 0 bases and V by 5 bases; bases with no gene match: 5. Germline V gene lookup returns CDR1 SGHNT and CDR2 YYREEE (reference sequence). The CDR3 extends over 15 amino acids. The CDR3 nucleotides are TGTGCCAGCAGTAGACTAGCGGGCCTCTCCTACGAGCAGTACTTC. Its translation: CASSRLAGLSYEQYF.

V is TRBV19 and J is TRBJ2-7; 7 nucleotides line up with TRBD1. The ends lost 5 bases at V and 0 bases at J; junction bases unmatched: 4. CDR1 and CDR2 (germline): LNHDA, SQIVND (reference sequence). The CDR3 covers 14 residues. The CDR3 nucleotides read TGTGCCAGTAGTCCCGGACAGGACTCCTACGAGCAGTACTTC. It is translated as CASSPGQDSYEQYF.

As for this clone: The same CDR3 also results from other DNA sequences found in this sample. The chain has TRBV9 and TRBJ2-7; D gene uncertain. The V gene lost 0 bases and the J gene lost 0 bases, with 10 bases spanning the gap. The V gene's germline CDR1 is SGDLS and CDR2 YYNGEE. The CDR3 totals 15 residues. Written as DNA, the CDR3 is TGTGCCAGCAGCGTAGGGGGAACGAGCTCCTACGAGCAGTACTTC. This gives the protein CASSVGGTSSYEQYF.

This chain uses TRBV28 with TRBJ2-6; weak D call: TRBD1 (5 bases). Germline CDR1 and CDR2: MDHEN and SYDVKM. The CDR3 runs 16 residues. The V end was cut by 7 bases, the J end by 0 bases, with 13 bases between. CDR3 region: CASIGAANSGANVLTF. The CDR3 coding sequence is TGTGCCAGCATTGGGGCGGCCAACTCTGGGGCCAACGTCCTGACTTTC.

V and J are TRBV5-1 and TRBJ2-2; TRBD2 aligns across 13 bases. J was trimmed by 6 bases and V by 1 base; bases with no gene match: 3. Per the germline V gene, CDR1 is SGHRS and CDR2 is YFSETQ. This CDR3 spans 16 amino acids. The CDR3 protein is CASSLPGLAGAGELFF. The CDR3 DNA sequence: TGCGCCAGCAGCTTGCCCGGACTAGCGGGAGCCGGGGAGCTGTTTTTT.

CDR3 sequence reads: CATSRVGTTYYNEQFF. As DNA, the CDR3 is TGTGCCACCAGCAGAGTGGGCACTACGTACTACAATGAGCAGTTCTTC. This rearrangement joins TRBV15 to TRBJ2-1, with D unresolved. The CDR3 is 16 residues long. Germline CDR1 is LNHNV and CDR2 is YYDKDF (reference sequence). Trimming removed 1 base at V and 3 bases at J, with 13 bases between.

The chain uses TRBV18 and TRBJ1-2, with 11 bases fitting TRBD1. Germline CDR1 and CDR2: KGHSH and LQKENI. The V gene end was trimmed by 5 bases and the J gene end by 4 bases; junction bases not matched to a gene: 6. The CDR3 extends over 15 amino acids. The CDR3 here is CASSTGQGDSYGYTF. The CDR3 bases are TGTGCCAGCTCAACGGGACAGGGGGATAGCTATGGCTACACCTTC.

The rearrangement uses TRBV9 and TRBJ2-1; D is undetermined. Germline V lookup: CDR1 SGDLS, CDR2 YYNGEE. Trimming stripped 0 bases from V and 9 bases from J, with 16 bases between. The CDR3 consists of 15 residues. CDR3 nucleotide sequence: TGTGCCAGCAGCGTAGTGGGCTTCTGGGGATCTGAGCAGTTCTTC. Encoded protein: CASSVVGFWGSEQFF.